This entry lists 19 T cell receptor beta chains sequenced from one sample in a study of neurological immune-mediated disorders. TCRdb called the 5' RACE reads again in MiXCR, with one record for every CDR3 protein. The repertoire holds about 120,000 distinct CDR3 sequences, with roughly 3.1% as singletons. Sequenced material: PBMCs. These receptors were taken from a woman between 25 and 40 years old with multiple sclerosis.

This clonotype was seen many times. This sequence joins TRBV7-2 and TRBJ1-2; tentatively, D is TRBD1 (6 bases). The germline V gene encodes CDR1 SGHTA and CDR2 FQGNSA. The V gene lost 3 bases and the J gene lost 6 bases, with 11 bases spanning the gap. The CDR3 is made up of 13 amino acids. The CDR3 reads CASSFVRGNGYTF. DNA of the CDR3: TGTGCCAGCAGCTTCGTCAGGGGTAATGGCTACACCTTC.

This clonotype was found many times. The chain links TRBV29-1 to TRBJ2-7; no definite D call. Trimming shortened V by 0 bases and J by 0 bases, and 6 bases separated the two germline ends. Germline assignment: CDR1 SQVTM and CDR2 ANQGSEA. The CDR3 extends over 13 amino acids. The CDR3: CSVEEAVSYEQYF. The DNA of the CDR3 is TGCAGCGTTGAAGAAGCAGTCTCCTACGAGCAGTACTTC.

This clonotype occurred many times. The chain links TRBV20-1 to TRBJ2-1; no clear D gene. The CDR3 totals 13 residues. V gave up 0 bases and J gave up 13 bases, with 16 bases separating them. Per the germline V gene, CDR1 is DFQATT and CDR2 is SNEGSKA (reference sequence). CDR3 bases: TGCAGTGCTAGAGAGACCCCCCCACTACTCCAGTTCTTC. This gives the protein CSARETPPLLQFF.

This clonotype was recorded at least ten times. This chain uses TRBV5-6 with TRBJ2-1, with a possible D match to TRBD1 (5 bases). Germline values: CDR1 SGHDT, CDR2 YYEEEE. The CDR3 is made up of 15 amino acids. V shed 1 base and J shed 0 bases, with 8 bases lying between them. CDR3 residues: CASSLLQVSYNEQFF. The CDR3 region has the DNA TGTGCCAGCAGCTTGTTACAGGTCTCCTACAATGAGCAGTTCTTC.

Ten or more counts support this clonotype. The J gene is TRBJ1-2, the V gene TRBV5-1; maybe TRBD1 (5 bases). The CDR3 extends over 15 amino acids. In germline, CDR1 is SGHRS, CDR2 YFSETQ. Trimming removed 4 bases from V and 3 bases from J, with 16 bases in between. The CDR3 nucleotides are TGCGCCAGCAGCCTCTCGGGGCTGATCGACTATGGCTACACCTTC. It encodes CASSLSGLIDYGYTF. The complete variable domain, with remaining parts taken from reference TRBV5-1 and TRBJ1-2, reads KAGVTQTPRYLIKTRGQQVTLSCSPISGHRSVSWYQQTPGQGLQFLFEYFSETQRNKGNFPGRFSGRQFSNSRSEMNVSTLELGDSALYLCASSLSGLIDYGYTFGSGTRLTVV.

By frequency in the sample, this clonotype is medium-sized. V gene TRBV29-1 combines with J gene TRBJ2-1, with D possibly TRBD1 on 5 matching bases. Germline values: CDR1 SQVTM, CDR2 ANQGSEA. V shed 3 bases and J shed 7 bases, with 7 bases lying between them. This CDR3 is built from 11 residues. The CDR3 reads CSVDKGNEQFF. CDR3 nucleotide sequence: TGCAGCGTTGACAAGGGGAATGAGCAGTTCTTC.

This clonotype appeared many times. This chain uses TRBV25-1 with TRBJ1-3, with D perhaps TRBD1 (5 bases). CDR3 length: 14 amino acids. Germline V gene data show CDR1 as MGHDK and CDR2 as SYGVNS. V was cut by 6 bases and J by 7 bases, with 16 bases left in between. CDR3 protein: CASSPHGDSNTIYF. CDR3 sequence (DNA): TGTGCCAGCAGCCCCCACGGTGACAGCAACACCATATATTTT.

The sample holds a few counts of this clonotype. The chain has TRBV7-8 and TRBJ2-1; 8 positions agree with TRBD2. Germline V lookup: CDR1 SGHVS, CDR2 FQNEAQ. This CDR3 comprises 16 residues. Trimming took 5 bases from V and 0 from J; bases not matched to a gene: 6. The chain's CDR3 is CASSRGGPSSYNEQFF. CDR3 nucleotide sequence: TGTGCCAGCAGCCGCGGGGGGCCATCCTCCTACAATGAGCAGTTCTTC.

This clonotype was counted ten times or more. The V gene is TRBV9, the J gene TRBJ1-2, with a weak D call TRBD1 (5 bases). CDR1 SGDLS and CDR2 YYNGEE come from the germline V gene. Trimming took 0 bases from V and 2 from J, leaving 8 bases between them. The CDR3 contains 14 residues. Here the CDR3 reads CASSVGGGNYGYTF. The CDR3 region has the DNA TGTGCCAGCAGCGTAGGGGGGGGAAACTATGGCTACACCTTC. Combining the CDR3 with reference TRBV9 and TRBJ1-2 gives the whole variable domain DSGVTQTPKHLITATGQRVTLRCSPRSGDLSVYWYQQSLDQGLQFLIQYYNGEERAKGNILERFSAQQFPDLHSELNLSSLELGDSALYFCASSVGGGNYGYTFGSGTRLTVV.

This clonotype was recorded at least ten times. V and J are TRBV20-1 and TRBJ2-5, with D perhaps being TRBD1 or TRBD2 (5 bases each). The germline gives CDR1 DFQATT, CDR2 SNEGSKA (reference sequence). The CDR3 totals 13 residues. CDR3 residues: CTHTHGTRETQYF. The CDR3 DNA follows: TGCACCCATACCCACGGGACGCGAGAGACCCAGTACTTC.

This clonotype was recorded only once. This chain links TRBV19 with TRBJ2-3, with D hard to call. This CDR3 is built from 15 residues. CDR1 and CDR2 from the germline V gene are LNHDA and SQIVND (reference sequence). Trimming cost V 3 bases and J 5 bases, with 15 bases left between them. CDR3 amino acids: CASSMFAGLRDTQYF. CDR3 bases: TGTGCCAGTAGTATGTTTGCAGGATTGCGAGATACGCAGTATTTT.

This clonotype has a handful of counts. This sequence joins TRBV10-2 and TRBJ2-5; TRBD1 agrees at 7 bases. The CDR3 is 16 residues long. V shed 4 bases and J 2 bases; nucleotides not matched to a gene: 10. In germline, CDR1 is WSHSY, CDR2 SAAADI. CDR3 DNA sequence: TGCGCCAGCAGTGCGGACAGGAACCTAATGCAAGAGACCCAGTACTTC. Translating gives CASSADRNLMQETQYF.

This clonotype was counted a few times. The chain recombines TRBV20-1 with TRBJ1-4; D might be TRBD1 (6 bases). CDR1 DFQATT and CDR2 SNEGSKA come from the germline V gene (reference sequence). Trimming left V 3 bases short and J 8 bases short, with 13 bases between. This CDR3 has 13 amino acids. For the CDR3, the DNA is TGCAGTGCTAGTGGGCGAGGGGGGGAAAAACTGTTTTTT. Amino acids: CSASGRGGEKLFF.

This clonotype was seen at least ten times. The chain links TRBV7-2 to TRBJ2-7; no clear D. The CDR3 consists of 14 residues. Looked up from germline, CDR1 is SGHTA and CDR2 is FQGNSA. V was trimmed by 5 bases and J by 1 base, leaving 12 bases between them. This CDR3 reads CASSRSETSYEQYF. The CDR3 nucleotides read TGTGCCAGCAGCCGATCCGAGACTTCCTACGAGCAGTACTTC.

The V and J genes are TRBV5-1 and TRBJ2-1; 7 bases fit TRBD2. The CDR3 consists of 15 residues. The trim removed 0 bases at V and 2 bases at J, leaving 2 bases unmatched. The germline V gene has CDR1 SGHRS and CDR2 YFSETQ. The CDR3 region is CASSLARGTYNEQFF. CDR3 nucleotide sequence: TGCGCCAGCAGCTTGGCGCGGGGGACCTACAATGAGCAGTTCTTC.

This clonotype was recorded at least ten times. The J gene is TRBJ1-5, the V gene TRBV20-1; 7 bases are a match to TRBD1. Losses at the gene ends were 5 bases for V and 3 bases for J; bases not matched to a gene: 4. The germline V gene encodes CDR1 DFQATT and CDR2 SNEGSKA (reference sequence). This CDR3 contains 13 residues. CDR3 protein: CSAWTGINQPQHF. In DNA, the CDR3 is TGCAGTGCTTGGACAGGAATCAATCAGCCCCAGCATTTT.

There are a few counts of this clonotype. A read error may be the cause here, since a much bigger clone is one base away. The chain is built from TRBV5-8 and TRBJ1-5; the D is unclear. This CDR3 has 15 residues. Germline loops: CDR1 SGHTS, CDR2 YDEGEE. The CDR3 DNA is TGTGCCAGCAGCTTGGAGGGCTCTAAGAATCAGCCCCAGAATTTT. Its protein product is CASSLEGSKNQPQNF. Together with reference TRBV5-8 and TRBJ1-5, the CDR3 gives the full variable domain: EAGVTQSPTHLIKTRGQQATLRCSPISGHTSVYWYQQALGLGLQFLLWYDEGEERNRGNFPPRFSGRQFPNYSSELNVNALELEDSALYLCASSLEGSKNQPQNFGDGTRLSIL.

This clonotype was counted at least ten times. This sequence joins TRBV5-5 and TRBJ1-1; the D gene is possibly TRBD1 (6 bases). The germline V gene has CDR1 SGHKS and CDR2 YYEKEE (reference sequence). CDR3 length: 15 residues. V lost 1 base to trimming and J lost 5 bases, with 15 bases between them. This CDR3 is CASSLKGGAWTEAFF. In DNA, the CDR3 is TGTGCCAGCAGCTTGAAGGGGGGCGCGTGGACTGAAGCTTTCTTT.

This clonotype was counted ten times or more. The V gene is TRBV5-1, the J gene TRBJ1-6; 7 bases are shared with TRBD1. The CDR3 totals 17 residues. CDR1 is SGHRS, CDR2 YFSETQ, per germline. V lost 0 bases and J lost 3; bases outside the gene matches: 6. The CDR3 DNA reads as TGCGCCAGCAGCTTGGATGGGACAGATGTCTATAATTCACCCCTCCACTTT. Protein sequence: CASSLDGTDVYNSPLHF. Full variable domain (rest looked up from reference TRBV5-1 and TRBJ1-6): KAGVTQTPRYLIKTRGQQVTLSCSPISGHRSVSWYQQTPGQGLQFLFEYFSETQRNKGNFPGRFSGRQFSNSRSEMNVSTLELGDSALYLCASSLDGTDVYNSPLHFGNGTRLTVT.